This TCR beta chain stems from a study of cytomegalovirus exposure and HLA in healthy donors. Whole-study context: Some 85 million unique TCRs, all from HLA-typed donors, were included in an early release of the data. Findings of the study overall: With DRB1 most and HLA-C fewest, TCR association rates differed between HLA loci in a later analysis.

With regard to this clone: Antigen unknown.

Amplification used 60 Vbeta primers and 13 Jbeta primers. The method was immunoSEQ multiplex PCR; TCRdb's version includes in-frame clones alone and lacks a portion of them. The sample comprises some 220,000 clones, around 89% of which are singletons, and 0.95% to 1.1% rests with the top ten. The V and J ends lost 8 bases and 6 bases respectively, with 16 bases between them. The germline CDR1 and CDR2 sequences are SGHTA and FQGTGA. This CDR3 is 13 amino acids long. The sequenced material came from PBMCs. The chain employs TRBV7-3 and TRBJ1-2; D gene uncertain. The sequence was collected from a woman aged 18 to 35 in good health and CMV-seronegative. CDR3 nucleotide sequence: TGTGCCAGCGGGCGATGGATCGGGGATGGCTACACCTTC. Its protein is CASGRWIGDGYTF.